The T cell receptor (beta chain) under discussion was sequenced for a study of beta chain features in type 1 diabetes. As for the study in general: On cell yields, gender and age, patients and healthy donors were similar.

Naive, central memory, regulatory and stem cell-like memory cells within the CD4+ compartment were sorted using CD45RO/CCR7/CD25/CD127/CD95/CD27. Germline V gene data show CDR1 as LGHNA and CDR2 as YNFKEQ. V lost 0 bases, J lost 9 bases, and 23 bases lay in between. The length of the CDR3 is 18 residues. In the case of this clone: The antigen remains undetermined.

Reverse transcription of all isolated RNA meant that expressed TCRB transcripts were sequenced. Method: immunoSEQ multiplex PCR; TCRdb's copy keeps in-frame clones and lacks some. In the table there are hundreds of thousands of clones, more than 13% of which are singletons. The study, taken as a whole, reports: Among patients with Type 1 diabetes, TCRB CDR3s were moderately but significantly shorter in every one of the four CD4+ subsets.

This chain connects TRBV4-2 to TRBJ2-2; D is unclear. Sequencing input: naive CD4+ T cells from blood. The TCR originated in a man in his late teens or twenties with type 1 diabetes. The CDR3 DNA reads TGTGCCAGCAGCCAAGATCCCGCGGCCGATTTGGCACCGTGGGAGCTGTTTTTT. Amino acid sequence: CASSQDPAADLAPWELFF.